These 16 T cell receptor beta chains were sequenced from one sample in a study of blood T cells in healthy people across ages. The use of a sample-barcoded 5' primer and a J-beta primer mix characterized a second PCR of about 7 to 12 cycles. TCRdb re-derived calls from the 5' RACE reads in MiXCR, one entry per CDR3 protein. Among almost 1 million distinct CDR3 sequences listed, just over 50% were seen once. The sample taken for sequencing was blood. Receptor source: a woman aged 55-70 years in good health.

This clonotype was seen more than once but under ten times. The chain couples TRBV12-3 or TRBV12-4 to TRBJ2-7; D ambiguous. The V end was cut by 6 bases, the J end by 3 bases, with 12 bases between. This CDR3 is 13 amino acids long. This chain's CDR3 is CASRPAGGYEQYF. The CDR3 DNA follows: TGTGCCAGCAGGCCGGCAGGCGGCTACGAGCAGTACTTC.

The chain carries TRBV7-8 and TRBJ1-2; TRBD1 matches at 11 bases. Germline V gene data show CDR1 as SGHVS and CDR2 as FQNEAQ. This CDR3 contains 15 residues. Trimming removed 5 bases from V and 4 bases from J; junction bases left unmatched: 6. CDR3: CASSPRTGGRYGYTF. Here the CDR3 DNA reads TGTGCCAGCAGCCCCAGGACAGGGGGCCGCTATGGCTACACCTTC.

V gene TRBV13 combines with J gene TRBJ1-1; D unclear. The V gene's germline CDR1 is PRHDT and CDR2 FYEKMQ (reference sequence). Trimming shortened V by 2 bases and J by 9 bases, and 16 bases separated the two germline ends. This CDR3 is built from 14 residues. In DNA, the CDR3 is TGTGCCAGCAGCTTAAACGTCAGGAACGGAAAAGCTTTCTTT. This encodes CASSLNVRNGKAFF.

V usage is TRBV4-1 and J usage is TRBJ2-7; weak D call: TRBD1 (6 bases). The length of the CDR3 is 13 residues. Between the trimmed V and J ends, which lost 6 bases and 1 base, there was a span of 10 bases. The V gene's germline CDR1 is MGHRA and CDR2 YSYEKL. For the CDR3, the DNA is TGCGCCAGCAGACAAACAGGGTCCTACGAGCAGTACTTC. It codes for CASRQTGSYEQYF.

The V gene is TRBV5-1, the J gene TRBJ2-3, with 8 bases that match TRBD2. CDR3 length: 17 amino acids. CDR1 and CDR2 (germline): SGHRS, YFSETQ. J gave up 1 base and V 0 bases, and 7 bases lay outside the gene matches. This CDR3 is CASSLGLAHSGTDTQYF. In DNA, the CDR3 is TGCGCCAGCAGCTTGGGACTAGCGCACTCGGGCACAGATACGCAGTATTTT.

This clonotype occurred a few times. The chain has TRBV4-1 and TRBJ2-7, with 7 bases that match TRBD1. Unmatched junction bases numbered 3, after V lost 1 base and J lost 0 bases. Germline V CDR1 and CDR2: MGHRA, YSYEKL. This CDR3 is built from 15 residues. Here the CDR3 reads CASSQVDRSSYEQYF. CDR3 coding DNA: TGCGCCAGCAGCCAAGTGGACAGGAGCTCCTACGAGCAGTACTTC.

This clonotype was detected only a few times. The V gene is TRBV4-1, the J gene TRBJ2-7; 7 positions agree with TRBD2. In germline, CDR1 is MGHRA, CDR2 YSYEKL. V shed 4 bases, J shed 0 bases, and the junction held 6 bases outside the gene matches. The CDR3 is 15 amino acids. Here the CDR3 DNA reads TGCGCCAGCAGCCCCCGAGTAGCGGGCTCCTACGAGCAGTACTTC. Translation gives CASSPRVAGSYEQYF.

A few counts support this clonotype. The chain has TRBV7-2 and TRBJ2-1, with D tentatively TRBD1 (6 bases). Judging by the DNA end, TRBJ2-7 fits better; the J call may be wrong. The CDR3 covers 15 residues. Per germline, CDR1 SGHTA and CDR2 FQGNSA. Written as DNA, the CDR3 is TGTGCCAGCAGCTTAGGGCAGGGGCGGTACAATGAGCAGTACTTC. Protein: CASSLGQGRYNEQYF.

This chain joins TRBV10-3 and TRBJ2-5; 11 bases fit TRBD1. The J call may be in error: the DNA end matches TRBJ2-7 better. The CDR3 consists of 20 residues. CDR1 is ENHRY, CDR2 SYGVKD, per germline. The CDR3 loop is CAISSRTGGREREVYHEQYF. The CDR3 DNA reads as TGTGCCATCAGTTCCCGGACAGGGGGCAGGGAGCGGGAGGTCTACCACGAGCAGTACTTC.

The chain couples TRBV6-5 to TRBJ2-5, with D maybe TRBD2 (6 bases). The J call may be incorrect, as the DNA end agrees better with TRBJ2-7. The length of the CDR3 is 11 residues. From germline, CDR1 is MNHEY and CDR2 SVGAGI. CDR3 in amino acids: CASTNGGEQYF. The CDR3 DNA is TGTGCCAGCACAAACGGGGGCGAGCAGTACTTC.

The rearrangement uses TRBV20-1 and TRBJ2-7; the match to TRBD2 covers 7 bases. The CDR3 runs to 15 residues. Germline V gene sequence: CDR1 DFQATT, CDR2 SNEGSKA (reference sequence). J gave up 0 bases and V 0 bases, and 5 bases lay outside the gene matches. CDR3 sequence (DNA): TGCAGTGCTAGAGATGCGGGCGGGAGCTCCTACGAGCAGTACTTC. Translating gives CSARDAGGSSYEQYF.

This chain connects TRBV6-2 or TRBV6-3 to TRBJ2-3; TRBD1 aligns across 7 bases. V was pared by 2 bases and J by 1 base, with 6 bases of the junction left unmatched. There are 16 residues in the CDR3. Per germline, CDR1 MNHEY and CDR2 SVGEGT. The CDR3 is CASSYRRQGRTDTQYF. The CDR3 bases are TGTGCCAGCAGTTACCGTCGACAGGGCCGCACAGATACGCAGTATTTT.

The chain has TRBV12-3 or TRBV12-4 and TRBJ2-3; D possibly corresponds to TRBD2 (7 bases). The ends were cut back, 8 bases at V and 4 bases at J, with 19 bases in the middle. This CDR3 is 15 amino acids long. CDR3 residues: CASDGGGSGADTQYF. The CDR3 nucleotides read TGTGCCAGCGACGGAGGGGGGAGCGGGGCAGATACGCAGTATTTT.

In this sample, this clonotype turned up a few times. The CDR3 nucleotides read TGTGCCAGCAGCGTCGCCCCATCTAGAACAGATACGCAGTATTTT. Translating it yields CASSVAPSRTDTQYF. The rearrangement joins TRBV9 to TRBJ2-3; D gene ambiguous. Trimming left V 2 bases short and J 3 bases short, with 13 bases between. The CDR3 totals 15 residues. Germline V gives CDR1 SGDLS, CDR2 YYNGEE.

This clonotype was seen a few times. CDR3 sequence (DNA): TGTGCCAGCAGTTTATCAGGGCCCCAGCTCTCCTACGAGCAGTACTTC. It specifies CASSLSGPQLSYEQYF. The chain carries TRBV28 and TRBJ2-7; D may be TRBD1 (5 bases). The CDR3 sequence is 16 residues long. Germline V CDR1 and CDR2: MDHEN, SYDVKM. V lost 1 base and J lost 0, with 13 bases in between.

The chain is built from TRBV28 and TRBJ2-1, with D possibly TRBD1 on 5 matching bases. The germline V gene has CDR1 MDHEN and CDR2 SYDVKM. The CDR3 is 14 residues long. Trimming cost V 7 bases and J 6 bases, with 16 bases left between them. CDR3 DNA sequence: TGTGCCAGCACCCCACCTCCAGGGATCAATGAGCAGTTCTTC. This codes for CASTPPPGINEQFF.